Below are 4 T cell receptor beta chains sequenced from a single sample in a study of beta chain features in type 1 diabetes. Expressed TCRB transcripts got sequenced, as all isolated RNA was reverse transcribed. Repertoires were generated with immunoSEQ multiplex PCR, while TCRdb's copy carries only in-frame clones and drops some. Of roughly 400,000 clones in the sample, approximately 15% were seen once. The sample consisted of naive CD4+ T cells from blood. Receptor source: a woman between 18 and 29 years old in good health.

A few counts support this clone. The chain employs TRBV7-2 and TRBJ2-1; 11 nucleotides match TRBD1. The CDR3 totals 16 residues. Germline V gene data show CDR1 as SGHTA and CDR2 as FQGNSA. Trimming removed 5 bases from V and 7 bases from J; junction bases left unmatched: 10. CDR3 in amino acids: CASSVRTGTGGNEQFF. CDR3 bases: TGTGCCAGCAGCGTGCGTACCGGGACAGGGGGTAATGAGCAGTTCTTC. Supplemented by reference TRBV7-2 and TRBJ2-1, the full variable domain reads GAGVSQSPSNKVTEKGKDVELRCDPISGHTALYWYRQSLGQGLEFLIYFQGNSAPDKSGLPSDRFSAERTGGSVSTLTIQRTQQEDSAVYLCASSVRTGTGGNEQFFGPGTRLTVL.

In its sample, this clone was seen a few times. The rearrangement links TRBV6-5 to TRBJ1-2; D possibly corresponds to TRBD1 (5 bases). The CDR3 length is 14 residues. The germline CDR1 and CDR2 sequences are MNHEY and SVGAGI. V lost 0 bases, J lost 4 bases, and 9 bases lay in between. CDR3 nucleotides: TGTGCCAGCAGTTACTCAGAGACAGCCTATGGCTACACCTTC. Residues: CASSYSETAYGYTF.

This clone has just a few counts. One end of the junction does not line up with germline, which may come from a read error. The CDR3 nucleotides are TGCAGTTCTAGCGGGGACAATGAGCAGTTCTTC. Translated, it gives CSSSGDNEQFF. The chain joins TRBV20-1 to TRBJ2-1; TRBD2 agrees at 9 bases. This CDR3 contains 11 residues. Germline CDR1 reads DFQATT; CDR2 reads SNEGSKA (reference sequence).

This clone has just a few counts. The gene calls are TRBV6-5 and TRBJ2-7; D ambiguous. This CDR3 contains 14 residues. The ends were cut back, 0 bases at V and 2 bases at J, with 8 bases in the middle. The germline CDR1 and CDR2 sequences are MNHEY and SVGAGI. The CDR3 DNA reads TGTGCCAGCAGTTACTCGACTGGTACCTACGAGCAGTACTTC. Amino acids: CASSYSTGTYEQYF.